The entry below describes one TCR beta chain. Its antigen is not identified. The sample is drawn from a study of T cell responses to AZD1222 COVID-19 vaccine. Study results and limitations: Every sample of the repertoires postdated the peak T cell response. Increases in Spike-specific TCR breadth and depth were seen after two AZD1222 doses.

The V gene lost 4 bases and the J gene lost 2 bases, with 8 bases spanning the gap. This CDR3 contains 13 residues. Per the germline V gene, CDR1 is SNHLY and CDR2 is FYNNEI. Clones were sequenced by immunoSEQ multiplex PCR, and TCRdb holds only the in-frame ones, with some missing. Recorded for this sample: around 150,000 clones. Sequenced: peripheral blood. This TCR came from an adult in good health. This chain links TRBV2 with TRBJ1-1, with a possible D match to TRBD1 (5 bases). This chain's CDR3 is CASSGGVNTEAFF. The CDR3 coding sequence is TGTGCCAGCAGTGGGGGGGTAAACACTGAAGCTTTCTTT.